This TCR beta chain was sequenced for a study of blood T cell repertoires in COVID-19. Background on the study: Samples came from the United States, Italy and Spain, spanning acute and convalescent COVID-19.

The sample holds one count of this clone. Per the authors' pipeline: Estimates of nucleated cell counts were drawn from the amplification of reference gene primers. Some clones are missing from TCRdb's copy, which holds only in-frame ones; the method was immunoSEQ multiplex PCR. From that table come the V and J calls and clone size; the DNA was used to work out D and trimming. Of about 120,000 clones in the sample, more than 80% were seen once. The sequenced material came from peripheral blood. The clonotype originates from a human donor in a cohort sampled during active COVID-19.

The DNA of the CDR3 is TGTGCCAGCAGCTTCAGGTTTTTAAATTCTGGGGCCAACGTCCTGACTTTC. This encodes CASSFRFLNSGANVLTF. The chain uses TRBV11-3 and TRBJ2-6; unclear D gene. This CDR3 is 17 amino acids long. V was shortened by 3 bases and J by 1 base, with 13 bases between the two germline ends. Per the germline V gene, CDR1 is SGHNT and CDR2 is YENEEA.